The T cell receptor (beta chain) described here comes from a study of Graves' ophthalmopathy and Graves' hyperthyroidism. This clonotype was seen ten or more times. The antigen remains undetermined. Under 3 months in duration, the ophthalmopathy in affected donors had moderate-to-severe activity, CAS ≥3 and NOSPECS ≥4. Certain patients were not enrolled. These were patients with other autoimmune diseases, uncontrolled infections, pregnancy or lactation. Per the germline V gene, CDR1 is SGHRS and CDR2 is YFSETQ. Trimming took 4 bases from V and 0 from J, leaving 14 bases between them. The CDR3 covers 15 residues. Amplified TCR beta CDR3 regions were obtained using RNA transcripts as template. RT-PCR in the first round used HTBI primers; a second-round multiplex PCR followed. TCRdb recomputed calls from the multiplex PCR reads with MiXCR, one row per CDR3 protein. The sample has 200,000 to 250,000 distinct CDR3 sequences, approximately 29% seen once.

Study outcomes and limitations: This model predicted ophthalmopathy progression (sensitivity approximately 68%, specificity around 72%).

The genes are TRBV5-1 and TRBJ2-7; D might be TRBD2 (6 bases). This clonotype was sampled from a man aged 45-65 years with Graves' ophthalmopathy. The specimen sequenced was peripheral blood. The DNA for the CDR3 is TGCGCCAGCAGCATCAGCGGGCCCTACTCCTACGAGCAGTACTTC. It encodes CASSISGPYSYEQYF. Supplemented by reference TRBV5-1 and TRBJ2-7, the full variable domain reads KAGVTQTPRYLIKTRGQQVTLSCSPISGHRSVSWYQQTPGQGLQFLFEYFSETQRNKGNFPGRFSGRQFSNSRSEMNVSTLELGDSALYLCASSISGPYSYEQYFGPGTRLTVT.